These 32 T cell receptor beta chains were all obtained from the same sample, sequenced in a study of blood T cell repertoires in COVID-19. Produced via immunoSEQ multiplex PCR; TCRdb's table is partial and in-frame only. The table records about 130,000 clones, about nine tenths of them present only once. The sequencing input was peripheral blood. Receptors were obtained from a man aged 50 to 59 with acute or convalescent COVID-19.

The gene calls are TRBV7-2 and TRBJ2-7; 7 bases are shared with TRBD1. CDR1 is SGHTA and CDR2 is FQGNSA in the germline V gene. Unmatched junction bases numbered 2, after V lost 5 bases and J lost 1 base. The CDR3 is made up of 13 amino acids. The DNA of the CDR3 is TGTGCCAGCAGCCCGACAGGGTCCTACGAGCAGTACTTC. Translating gives CASSPTGSYEQYF.

The chain is built from TRBV9 and TRBJ2-7, with TRBD1 matching 10 bases. From germline, CDR1 is SGDLS and CDR2 YYNGEE. The CDR3 is 15 residues long. V was pared by 0 bases and J by 3 bases, with 3 bases of the junction left unmatched. CDR3: CASSVGTGGSYEQYF. The CDR3 nucleotides are TGTGCCAGCAGCGTAGGGACAGGGGGAAGCTACGAGCAGTACTTC. The full variable domain, rest sourced from reference TRBV9 and TRBJ2-7, is DSGVTQTPKHLITATGQRVTLRCSPRSGDLSVYWYQQSLDQGLQFLIQYYNGEERAKGNILERFSAQQFPDLHSELNLSSLELGDSALYFCASSVGTGGSYEQYFGPGTRLTVT.

J is TRBJ2-7 and V is TRBV5-1; D not resolved. The CDR3 sequence is 14 residues long. Germline V gene data show CDR1 as SGHRS and CDR2 as YFSETQ. Deletions cut 1 base from V and 5 bases from J, with 13 bases between. The CDR3 region is CASSLWQPQDEQYF. The CDR3 region has the DNA TGCGCCAGCAGCTTGTGGCAGCCCCAGGACGAGCAGTACTTC.

The chain combines TRBV29-1 with TRBJ2-1; 10 bases match TRBD2. Germline loops: CDR1 SQVTM, CDR2 ANQGSEA. The CDR3 is made up of 15 amino acids. The junction had 7 bases not matched to a gene; V was cut back by 5 bases and J by 3 bases. CDR3 nucleotides: TGCAGCGTTAAGCCCCGGACTAGCGGCTACAATGAGCAGTTCTTC. Protein sequence: CSVKPRTSGYNEQFF.

This rearrangement joins TRBV2 to TRBJ2-2; 13 nucleotides align to TRBD2. The CDR3 has 16 residues. Trimming cost V 6 bases and J 3 bases; bases outside gene matches: 4. Germline assignment: CDR1 SNHLY and CDR2 FYNNEI. CDR3 sequence (DNA): TGTGCCAGCAGCCAACTAGCGGGAGGGGACACCGGGGAGCTGTTTTTT. It is translated as CASSQLAGGDTGELFF.

This rearrangement joins TRBV11-2 to TRBJ2-1, with D unclear. The CDR3 runs to 14 residues. V lost 5 bases and J 5 bases, leaving 13 bases between the germline ends. Germline-derived CDR1 and CDR2 are SGHAT and FQNNGV. The CDR3 DNA follows: TGTGCCAGCAGCCCCTTACAGAAAAACAATGAGCAGTTCTTC. This sequence encodes CASSPLQKNNEQFF.

CDR3 amino acids: CASSVGASRAGELFF. The CDR3 DNA follows: TGTGCCAGCAGCGTTGGAGCTAGTCGGGCCGGGGAGCTGTTTTTT. V and J are TRBV9 and TRBJ2-2; D unclear. Germline loops: CDR1 SGDLS, CDR2 YYNGEE. Trimming left V 2 bases short and J 6 bases short, with 14 bases between. This CDR3 is built from 15 residues. The full variable domain, its missing parts supplied by reference TRBV9 and TRBJ2-2, is DSGVTQTPKHLITATGQRVTLRCSPRSGDLSVYWYQQSLDQGLQFLIQYYNGEERAKGNILERFSAQQFPDLHSELNLSSLELGDSALYFCASSVGASRAGELFFGEGSRLTVL.

This clone was detected only a few times. The rearrangement uses TRBV7-9 and TRBJ1-2; D perhaps matches TRBD1 (5 bases). V lost 0 bases and J lost 4, with 15 bases in between. Per germline, CDR1 SEHNR and CDR2 FQNEAQ (reference sequence). The CDR3 has 16 amino acids. The CDR3 nucleotides are TGTGCCAGCAGCTTAGCAGGTGGCGACAGCGCCTATGGCTACACCTTC. Protein product: CASSLAGGDSAYGYTF.

This clone has a handful of counts. The chain has TRBV2 and TRBJ1-1; 7 nucleotides line up with TRBD1. Germline V CDR1 and CDR2: SNHLY, FYNNEI. The CDR3 consists of 14 residues. With 5 bases clipped from V and 3 bases from J, the junction kept 6 bases outside the gene matches. CDR3 DNA: TGTGCCAGCAGTCAACAGGGGCGAGACACTGAAGCTTTCTTT. Translated: CASSQQGRDTEAFF.

The genes are TRBV30 and TRBJ2-7; 8 bases are a match to TRBD1. The V segment lost 2 bases and the J segment 2 bases; nucleotides outside the gene matches: 8. The CDR3 has 15 amino acids. Per the germline V gene, CDR1 is GTSNPN and CDR2 is SVGIG (reference sequence). This CDR3 reads CAWSLLDRDAYEQYF. CDR3 DNA: TGTGCCTGGAGTCTATTGGACAGGGACGCCTACGAGCAGTACTTC.

The rearrangement joins TRBV7-2 to TRBJ2-1, with D maybe TRBD2 (6 bases). The germline gives CDR1 SGHTA, CDR2 FQGNSA. Deletions cut 6 bases from V and 4 bases from J, with 19 bases between. CDR3 length equals 16 residues. CDR3 DNA sequence: TGTGCCAGCAGTCGAAGGAGGGTAGGGCTATACAATGAGCAGTTCTTC. Protein product: CASSRRRVGLYNEQFF.

This chain uses TRBV27 with TRBJ2-3, with TRBD2 matching over 12 bases. This CDR3 comprises 14 residues. Germline lookup yields CDR1 MNHEY and CDR2 SMNVEV (reference sequence). V gave up 10 bases and J gave up 6 bases; unmatched junction bases: 8. CDR3: CATQLAGGRDTQYF. For the CDR3, the DNA is TGTGCCACCCAACTAGCGGGGGGCCGGGATACGCAGTATTTT.

This clone was recorded only once. Distinct nucleotide sequences in the sample also encode this CDR3. V is TRBV2 and J is TRBJ1-2; D might be TRBD1 (5 bases). V was pared by 9 bases and J by 1 base, with 9 bases between. This CDR3 spans 12 amino acids. CDR1 and CDR2 from the germline V gene are SNHLY and FYNNEI. The CDR3, as DNA: TGTGCCAGTCGCGACAGTAACTATGGCTACACCTTC. Amino acid sequence: CASRDSNYGYTF.

The V gene is TRBV24-1, the J gene TRBJ2-3, with D possibly being TRBD2 (6 bases). V was clipped by 3 bases and J by 3 bases, with 12 bases between them. Germline V gene data show CDR1 as KGHDR and CDR2 as SFDVKD. This CDR3 has 15 amino acids. The CDR3 DNA reads as TGTGCCACCAGTGATGGGAGGCCGGGGACAGATACGCAGTATTTT. This encodes CATSDGRPGTDTQYF.

This chain uses TRBV19 with TRBJ1-3; no definite D call. Between the trimmed V and J ends, which lost 5 bases and 1 base, there was a span of 12 bases. Germline V gives CDR1 LNHDA, CDR2 SQIVND (reference sequence). The CDR3 contains 15 residues. CDR3 sequence: CASSSEFLSGNTIYF. The CDR3 DNA follows: TGTGCCAGTAGTTCCGAGTTCCTTTCTGGAAACACCATATATTTT.

This chain connects TRBV5-6 to TRBJ1-1; D gene unclear. The CDR3 has 15 residues. The V gene's germline CDR1 is SGHDT and CDR2 YYEEEE. V lost 4 bases and J lost 0, with 13 bases in between. The CDR3 nucleotides are TGTGCCAGCAGCCCGGAGCCCCAATTGAACACTGAAGCTTTCTTT. The encoded protein is CASSPEPQLNTEAFF.

The genes are TRBV10-3 and TRBJ1-1; no definite D call. The V end lost 3 bases, the J end lost 11 bases, and 13 bases lay between the germline ends. The germline V gene encodes CDR1 ENHRY and CDR2 SYGVKD. The CDR3 is made up of 12 amino acids. CDR3: CAISESARPAFF. CDR3 DNA: TGTGCCATCAGTGAATCTGCCAGGCCGGCTTTCTTT.

This clone was recorded once. V gene TRBV6-5 combines with J gene TRBJ1-5; D gene uncertain. Germline V gene sequence: CDR1 MNHEY, CDR2 SVGAGI. The CDR3 contains 14 residues. The V and J ends lost 0 bases and 8 bases respectively, with 11 bases between them. In DNA, the CDR3 is TGTGCCAGCAGTTACTCTGCAGGTTCGGAGCCCCAGCATTTT. Its protein product is CASSYSAGSEPQHF.

This chain links TRBV6-1 with TRBJ1-2; D is uncertain. Between the trimmed V and J ends, which lost 7 bases and 8 bases, there was a span of 14 bases. The CDR3 spans 12 residues. Germline lookup yields CDR1 MNHNS and CDR2 SASEGT. In nucleotides, the CDR3 is TGTGCCAGCACCCGATTAGCCGAGGGCTACACCTTC. This gives the protein CASTRLAEGYTF.

CDR3 in amino acids: CASSVGVVGTDTQYF. The CDR3 DNA reads TGTGCCAGCAGCGTAGGAGTTGTGGGCACAGATACGCAGTATTTT. The J gene is TRBJ2-3, the V gene TRBV9, with no clear D. The V gene's germline CDR1 is SGDLS and CDR2 YYNGEE. This CDR3 is 15 amino acids long. V lost 0 bases to trimming and J lost 1 base, with 9 bases between them.

The DNA of the CDR3 is TGTGCCAGCAGTGCGGTAGCGGGAGAGGTTTCCGGGGAGCTGTTTTTT. It yields the protein CASSAVAGEVSGELFF. This rearrangement joins TRBV6-4 to TRBJ2-2; 9 bases are a match to TRBD2. The junction had 9 bases not matched to a gene; V was cut back by 4 bases and J by 6 bases. Germline values: CDR1 MRHNA, CDR2 SNTAGT. This CDR3 spans 16 amino acids.

The rearrangement uses TRBV19 and TRBJ1-1; no firm D call. Trimming removed 7 bases at V and 9 bases at J, with 21 bases between. This CDR3 region has 14 residues. Germline loops: CDR1 LNHDA, CDR2 SQIVND (reference sequence). CDR3 in amino acids: CASTPKAARGKAFF. DNA for the CDR3: TGTGCCAGTACCCCTAAGGCGGCGAGAGGGAAAGCTTTCTTT.

This chain connects TRBV3-1 (or the pseudogene TRBV3-2) to TRBJ1-4; TRBD1 might be the D (5 bases). V was shortened by 0 bases and J by 10 bases, with 15 bases between the two germline ends. Per the germline V gene, CDR1 is LGHDT and CDR2 is YNNKEL (reference sequence). The CDR3 consists of 15 residues. The chain's CDR3 is CASSQDLYGQGKLFF. The CDR3 DNA is TGTGCCAGCAGCCAAGATCTGTATGGGCAGGGAAAACTGTTTTTT.

The rearrangement links TRBV28 to TRBJ2-7; D unresolved. Looked up from germline, CDR1 is MDHEN and CDR2 is SYDVKM. The V gene lost 6 bases and the J gene lost 2 bases, with 11 bases spanning the gap. The CDR3 is 13 amino acids. The CDR3 DNA is TGTGCCAGCAGGCTGACATTAACCTACGAGCAGTACTTC. Amino acids: CASRLTLTYEQYF. Looking up the rest from reference TRBV28 and TRBJ2-7 gives the full variable domain: DVKVTQSSRYLVKRTGEKVFLECVQDMDHENMFWYRQDPGLGLRLIYFSYDVKMKEKGDIPEGYSVSREKKERFSLILESASTNQTSMYLCASRLTLTYEQYFGPGTRLTVT.

V is TRBV5-6 and J is TRBJ2-3, with TRBD2 as a possible D gene (7 bases). Germline V gene lookup returns CDR1 SGHDT and CDR2 YYEEEE. V was clipped by 1 base and J by 3 bases, with 24 bases between them. The CDR3 has 19 residues. The CDR3 is CASSLRVPGGRVWTDTQYF. The CDR3 coding sequence is TGTGCCAGCAGCTTGCGAGTTCCGGGGGGCAGGGTTTGGACAGATACGCAGTATTTT.

The chain uses TRBV3-1 (or the pseudogene TRBV3-2) and TRBJ2-1; no reliable D call. This CDR3 spans 16 amino acids. Germline assignment: CDR1 LGHDT and CDR2 YNNKEL (reference sequence). The germline V and J ends were trimmed by 0 bases and 4 bases, with 13 bases remaining between them. The DNA for the CDR3 is TGTGCCAGCAGCCAAGATCAAACACAATTATACAATGAGCAGTTCTTC. It specifies CASSQDQTQLYNEQFF.

The V gene is TRBV7-2, the J gene TRBJ1-4, with no clear D. V was trimmed by 5 bases and J by 6 bases, leaving 16 bases between them. This CDR3 has 15 amino acids. Germline V lookup: CDR1 SGHTA, CDR2 FQGNSA. The CDR3 coding sequence is TGTGCCAGCAGCAATAGGCAGGTTGTGGATGAAAAACTGTTTTTT. Its protein is CASSNRQVVDEKLFF.

V is TRBV11-2 and J is TRBJ2-3; D is unresolved. Germline CDR1 SGHAT, CDR2 FQNNGV. V was trimmed by 1 base and J by 0 bases, leaving 8 bases between them. This CDR3 has 15 amino acids. In DNA, the CDR3 is TGTGCCAGCAGCTTAGCACAGACAAGCACAGATACGCAGTATTTT. Its translation: CASSLAQTSTDTQYF.

Concerning this clone itself: Distinct nucleotide sequences in the sample also encode this CDR3. CDR3 protein: CASSPGGSYEQYF. The CDR3 coding sequence is TGTGCCAGCAGTCCAGGGGGCTCCTACGAGCAGTACTTC. The chain couples TRBV12-3 or TRBV12-4 to TRBJ2-7; 7 nucleotides agree with TRBD1. V dropped 5 bases and J dropped 0; count of bases not matched to a gene: 1. The CDR3 loop spans 13 amino acids.

This clone appeared a single time. This chain links TRBV5-1 with TRBJ2-7; TRBD1 aligns across 7 bases. The CDR3 consists of 14 residues. The V segment lost 2 bases and the J segment 5 bases; nucleotides outside the gene matches: 7. Looked up from germline, CDR1 is SGHRS and CDR2 is YFSETQ. The CDR3 here is CASSFGDRVNEQYF. The CDR3 DNA sequence: TGCGCCAGCAGCTTTGGTGACAGGGTAAACGAGCAGTACTTC.

This clone was seen only a few times. The J gene is TRBJ2-5, the V gene TRBV9, with D maybe TRBD2 (5 bases). V lost 3 bases and J lost 3, with 9 bases in between. The CDR3 has 13 amino acids. Germline lookup yields CDR1 SGDLS and CDR2 YYNGEE. The CDR3 nucleotides are TGTGCCAGCAGCGCATGGGGAGAAGAGACCCAGTACTTC. Translating it yields CASSAWGEETQYF.

The V and J genes are TRBV5-6 and TRBJ1-3, with TRBD1 as a possible D gene (5 bases). Trimming left V 4 bases short and J 7 bases short, with 9 bases between. Germline CDR1 is SGHDT and CDR2 is YYEEEE. CDR3 size: 12 residues. The CDR3 DNA is TGTGCCAGCAGCCTTAGGGGTAACACCATATATTTT. Its protein product is CASSLRGNTIYF.